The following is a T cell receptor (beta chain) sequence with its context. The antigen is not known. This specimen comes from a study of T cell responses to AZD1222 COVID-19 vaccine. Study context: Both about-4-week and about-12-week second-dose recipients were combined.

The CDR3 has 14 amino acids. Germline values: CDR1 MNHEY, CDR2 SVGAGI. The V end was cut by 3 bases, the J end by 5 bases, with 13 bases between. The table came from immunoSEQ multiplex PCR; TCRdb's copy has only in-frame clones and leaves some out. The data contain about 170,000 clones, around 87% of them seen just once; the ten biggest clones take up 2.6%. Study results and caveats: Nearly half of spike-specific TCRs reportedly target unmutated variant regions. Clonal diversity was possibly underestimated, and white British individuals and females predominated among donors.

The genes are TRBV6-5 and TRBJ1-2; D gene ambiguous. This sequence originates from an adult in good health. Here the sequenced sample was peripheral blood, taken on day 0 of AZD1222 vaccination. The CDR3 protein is CASSYLGPGYGYTF. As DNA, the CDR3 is TGTGCCAGCAGTTATCTTGGGCCAGGATATGGCTACACCTTC.